This T cell receptor beta chain was recovered during a study of PD-1 blockade in classical Hodgkin lymphoma. The table came from immunoSEQ multiplex PCR; TCRdb's copy has only in-frame clones and leaves some out. The table lists about 110,000 clones, 80% to 90% of them singletons, with about 20% in the top ten. The CDR3 spans 15 residues. Germline V gene data show CDR1 as MNHEY and CDR2 as SMNVEV (reference sequence). Trimming removed 5 bases from V and 6 bases from J; junction bases left unmatched: 12. Relapse was seen in all patients after autologous stem cell transplantation, and brentuximab vedotin exposure was variable.

The rearrangement links TRBV27 to TRBJ1-1; 7 bases line up with TRBD1. The receptor comes from a human donor with classical Hodgkin lymphoma. The sequences come from peripheral blood mononuclear cells (PBMCs), collected before the second cycle of nivolumab. DNA of the CDR3: TGTGCCAGCAGTCTACATGCTGAGGGGGCCCCTGAAGCTTTCTTT. This sequence encodes CASSLHAEGAPEAFF.